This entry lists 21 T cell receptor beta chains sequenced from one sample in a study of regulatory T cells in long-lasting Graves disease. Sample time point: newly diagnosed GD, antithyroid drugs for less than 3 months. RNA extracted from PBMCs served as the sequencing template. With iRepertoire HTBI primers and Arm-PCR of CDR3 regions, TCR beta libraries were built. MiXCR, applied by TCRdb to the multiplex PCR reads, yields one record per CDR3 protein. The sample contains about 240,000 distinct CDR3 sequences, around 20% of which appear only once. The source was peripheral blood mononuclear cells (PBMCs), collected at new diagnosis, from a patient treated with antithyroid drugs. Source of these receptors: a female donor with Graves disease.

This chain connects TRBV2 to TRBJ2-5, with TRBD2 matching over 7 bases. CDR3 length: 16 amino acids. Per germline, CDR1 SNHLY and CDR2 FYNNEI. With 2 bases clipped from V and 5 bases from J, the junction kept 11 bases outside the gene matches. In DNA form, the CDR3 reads TGTGCCAGCAGTGAATGGGGGGGGAGCGCCGGGGAGACCCAGTACTTC. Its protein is CASSEWGGSAGETQYF.

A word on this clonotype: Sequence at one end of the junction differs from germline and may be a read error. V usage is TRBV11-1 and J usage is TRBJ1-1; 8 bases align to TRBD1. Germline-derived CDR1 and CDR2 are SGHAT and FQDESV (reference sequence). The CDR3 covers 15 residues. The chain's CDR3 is CAGSPRGTGNTEAFF. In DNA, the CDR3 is TGTGCCGGCAGCCCCAGGGGGACAGGGAACACTGAAGCTTTCTTT.

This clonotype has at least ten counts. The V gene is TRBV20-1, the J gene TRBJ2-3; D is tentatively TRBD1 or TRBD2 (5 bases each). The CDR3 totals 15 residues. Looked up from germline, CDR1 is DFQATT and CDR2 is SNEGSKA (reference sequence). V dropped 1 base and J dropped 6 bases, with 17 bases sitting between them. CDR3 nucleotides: TGCAGTGCTAGAGTGGACTCCCGGGACCCGGATACGCAGTATTTT. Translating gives CSARVDSRDPDTQYF.

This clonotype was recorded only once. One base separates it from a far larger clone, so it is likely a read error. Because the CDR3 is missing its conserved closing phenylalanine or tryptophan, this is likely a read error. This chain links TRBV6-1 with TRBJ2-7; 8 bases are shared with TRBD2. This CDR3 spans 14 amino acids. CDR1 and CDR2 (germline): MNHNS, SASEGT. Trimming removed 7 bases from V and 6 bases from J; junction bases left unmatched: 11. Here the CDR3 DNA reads TGTGCCAGCATATACTCCCTACTAGCGGTCGAGCAGTACCTC. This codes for CASIYSLLAVEQYL.

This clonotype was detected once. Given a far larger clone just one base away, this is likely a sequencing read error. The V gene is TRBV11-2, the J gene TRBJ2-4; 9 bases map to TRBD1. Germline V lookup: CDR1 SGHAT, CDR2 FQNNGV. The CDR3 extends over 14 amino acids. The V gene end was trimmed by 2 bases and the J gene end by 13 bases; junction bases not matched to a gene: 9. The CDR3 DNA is TGTGCCAGCAGCTTAAGGCGACAGGGGGGTGAGCAGTACTTC. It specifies CASSLRRQGGEQYF.

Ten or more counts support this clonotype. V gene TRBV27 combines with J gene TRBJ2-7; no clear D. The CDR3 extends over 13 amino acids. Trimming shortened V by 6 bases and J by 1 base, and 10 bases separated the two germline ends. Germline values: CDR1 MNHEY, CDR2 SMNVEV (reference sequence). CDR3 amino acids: CASRSDRSYEQYF. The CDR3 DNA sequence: TGTGCCAGCAGATCTGATAGGTCCTACGAGCAGTACTTC.

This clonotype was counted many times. The CDR3 bases are TGCGCCAGCAGCCTGGAAGGGTGGAACACTGAAGCTTTCTTT. It yields the protein CASSLEGWNTEAFF. J is TRBJ1-1 and V is TRBV5-1; no definite D call. This CDR3 region has 14 residues. V was cut by 4 bases and J by 1 base, with 11 bases left in between. Germline V gene lookup returns CDR1 SGHRS and CDR2 YFSETQ. Looking up the rest from reference TRBV5-1 and TRBJ1-1 gives the full variable domain: KAGVTQTPRYLIKTRGQQVTLSCSPISGHRSVSWYQQTPGQGLQFLFEYFSETQRNKGNFPGRFSGRQFSNSRSEMNVSTLELGDSALYLCASSLEGWNTEAFFGQGTRLTVV.

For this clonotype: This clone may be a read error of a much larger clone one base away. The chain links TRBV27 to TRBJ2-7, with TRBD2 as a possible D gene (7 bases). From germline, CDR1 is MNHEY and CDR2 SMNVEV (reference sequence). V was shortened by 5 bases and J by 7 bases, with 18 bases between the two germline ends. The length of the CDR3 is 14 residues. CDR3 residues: CASSRWGGRNEQYF. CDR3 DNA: TGTGCCAGCAGTAGGTGGGGGGGCCGGAATGAGCAGTACTTC.

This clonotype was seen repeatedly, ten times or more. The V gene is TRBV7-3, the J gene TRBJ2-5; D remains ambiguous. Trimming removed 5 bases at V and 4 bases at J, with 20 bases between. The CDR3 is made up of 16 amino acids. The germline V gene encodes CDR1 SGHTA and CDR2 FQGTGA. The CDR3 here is CASSPPVPRITETQYF. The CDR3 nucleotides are TGTGCCAGCAGCCCCCCCGTTCCGCGGATAACAGAGACCCAGTACTTC. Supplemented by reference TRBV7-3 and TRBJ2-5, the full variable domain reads GAGVSQTPSNKVTEKGKYVELRCDPISGHTALYWYRQSLGQGPEFLIYFQGTGAADDSGLPNDRFFAVRPEGSVSTLKIQRTERGDSAVYLCASSPPVPRITETQYFGPGTRLLVL.

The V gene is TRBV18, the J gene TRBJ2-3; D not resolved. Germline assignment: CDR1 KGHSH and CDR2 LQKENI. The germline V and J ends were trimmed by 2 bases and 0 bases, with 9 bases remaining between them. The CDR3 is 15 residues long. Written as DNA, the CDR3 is TGTGCCAGCTCACCATTGAAGGAGAGCACAGATACGCAGTATTTT. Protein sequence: CASSPLKESTDTQYF. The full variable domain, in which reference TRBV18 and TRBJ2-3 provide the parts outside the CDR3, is NAGVMQNPRHLVRRRGQEARLRCSPMKGHSHVYWYRQLPEEGLKFMVYLQKENIIDESGMPKERFSAEFPKEGPSILRIQQVVRGDSAAYFCASSPLKESTDTQYFGPGTRLTVL.

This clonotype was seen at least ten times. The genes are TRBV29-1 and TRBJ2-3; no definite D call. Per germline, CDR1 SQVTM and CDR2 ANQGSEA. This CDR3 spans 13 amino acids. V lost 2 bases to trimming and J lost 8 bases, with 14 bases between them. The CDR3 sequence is CSVEPDVEGTQYF. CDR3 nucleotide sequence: TGCAGCGTTGAACCCGATGTGGAAGGTACGCAGTATTTT.

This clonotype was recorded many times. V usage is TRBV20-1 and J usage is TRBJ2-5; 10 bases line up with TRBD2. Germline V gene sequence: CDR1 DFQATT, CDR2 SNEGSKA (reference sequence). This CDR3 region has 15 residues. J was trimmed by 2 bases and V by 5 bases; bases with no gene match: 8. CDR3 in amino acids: CSAVPSGGIQETQYF. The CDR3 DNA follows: TGCAGTGCTGTCCCTAGCGGGGGTATACAAGAGACCCAGTACTTC.

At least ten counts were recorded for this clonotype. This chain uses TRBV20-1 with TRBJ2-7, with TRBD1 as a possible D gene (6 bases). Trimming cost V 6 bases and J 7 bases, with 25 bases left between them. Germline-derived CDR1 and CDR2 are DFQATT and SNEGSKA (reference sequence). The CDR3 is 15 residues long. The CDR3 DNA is TGCAGTGCCGAGAGGCAGGGGAGAGGGTCCCAGGAGCAGTACTTC. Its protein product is CSAERQGRGSQEQYF.

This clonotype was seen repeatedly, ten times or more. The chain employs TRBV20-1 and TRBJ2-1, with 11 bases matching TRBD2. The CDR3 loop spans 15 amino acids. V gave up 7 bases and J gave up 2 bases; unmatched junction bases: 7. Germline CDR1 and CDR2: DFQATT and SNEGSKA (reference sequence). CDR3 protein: CSVRSGGGTYNEQFF. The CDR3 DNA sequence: TGCAGTGTCCGTAGCGGGGGGGGAACCTACAATGAGCAGTTCTTC.

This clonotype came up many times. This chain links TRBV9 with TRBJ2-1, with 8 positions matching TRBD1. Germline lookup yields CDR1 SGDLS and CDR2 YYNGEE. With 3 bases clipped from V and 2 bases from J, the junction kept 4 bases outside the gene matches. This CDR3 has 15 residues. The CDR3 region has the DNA TGTGCCAGCAGCGGTGACAGGGGCCCCTACAATGAGCAGTTCTTC. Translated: CASSGDRGPYNEQFF.

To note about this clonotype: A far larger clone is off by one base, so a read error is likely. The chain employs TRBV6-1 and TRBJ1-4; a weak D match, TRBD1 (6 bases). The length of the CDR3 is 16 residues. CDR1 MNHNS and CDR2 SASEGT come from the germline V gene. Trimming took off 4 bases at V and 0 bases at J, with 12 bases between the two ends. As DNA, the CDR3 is TGTGCCAGCAGTGCCGGAGGACAGTCAACTAATGAAAAACTGTTTTTT. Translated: CASSAGGQSTNEKLFF.

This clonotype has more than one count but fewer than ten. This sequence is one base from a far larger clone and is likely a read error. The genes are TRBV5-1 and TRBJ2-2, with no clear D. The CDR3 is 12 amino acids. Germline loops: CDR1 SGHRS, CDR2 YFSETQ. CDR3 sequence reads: CASSTNSGELFF. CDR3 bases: TGCGCCAGCAGCACGAACTCCGGGGAGCTGTTTTTT.

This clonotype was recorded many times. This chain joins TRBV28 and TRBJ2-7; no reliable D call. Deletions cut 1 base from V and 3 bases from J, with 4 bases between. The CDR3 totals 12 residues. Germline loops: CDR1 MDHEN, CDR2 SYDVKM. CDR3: CASSLLGYEQYF. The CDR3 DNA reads TGTGCCAGCAGTTTATTGGGCTACGAGCAGTACTTC.

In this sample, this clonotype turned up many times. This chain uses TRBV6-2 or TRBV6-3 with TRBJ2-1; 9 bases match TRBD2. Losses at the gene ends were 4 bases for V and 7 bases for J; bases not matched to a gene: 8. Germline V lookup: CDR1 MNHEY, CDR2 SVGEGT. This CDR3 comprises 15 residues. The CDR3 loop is CASSSGRGGFNEQFF. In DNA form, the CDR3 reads TGTGCCAGCAGTTCTGGGCGGGGGGGCTTTAATGAGCAGTTCTTC.

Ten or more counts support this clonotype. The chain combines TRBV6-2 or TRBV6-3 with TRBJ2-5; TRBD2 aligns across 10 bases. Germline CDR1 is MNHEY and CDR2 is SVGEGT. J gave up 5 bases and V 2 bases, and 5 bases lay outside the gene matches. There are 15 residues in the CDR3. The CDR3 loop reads CASSYRKGLAETQYF. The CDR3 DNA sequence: TGTGCCAGCAGTTACAGAAAGGGACTAGCGGAGACCCAGTACTTC.

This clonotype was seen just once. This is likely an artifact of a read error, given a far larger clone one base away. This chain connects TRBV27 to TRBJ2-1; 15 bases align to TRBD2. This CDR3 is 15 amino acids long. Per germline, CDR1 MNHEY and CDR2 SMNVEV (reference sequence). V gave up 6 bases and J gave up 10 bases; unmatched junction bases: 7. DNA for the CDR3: TGTGCCAGCAGACGGACTAGCGGGGGGGCGAGCGAGCAGTTCTTC. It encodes CASRRTSGGASEQFF.